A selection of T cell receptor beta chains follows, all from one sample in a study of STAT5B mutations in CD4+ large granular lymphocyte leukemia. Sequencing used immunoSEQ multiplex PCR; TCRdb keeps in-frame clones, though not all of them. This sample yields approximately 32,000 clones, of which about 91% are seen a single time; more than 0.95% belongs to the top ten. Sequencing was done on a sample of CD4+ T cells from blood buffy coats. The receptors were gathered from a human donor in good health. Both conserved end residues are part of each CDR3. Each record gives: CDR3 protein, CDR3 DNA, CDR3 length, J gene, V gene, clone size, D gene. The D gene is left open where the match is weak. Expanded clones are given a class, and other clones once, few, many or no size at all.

CDR3 protein: CASGPLLANEQYF; CDR3 DNA: TGTGCCTCAGGACCACTCCTTGCTAACGAGCAGTACTTC; CDR3 length: 13; J gene: TRBJ2-7; V gene: TRBV10-3; clone size: -; D gene: -
CDR3 protein: CASSSSVRTGNTIYF; CDR3 DNA: TGTGCCAGCAGCTCCTCGGTTAGGACTGGAAACACCATATATTTT; CDR3 length: 15; J gene: TRBJ1-3; V gene: TRBV7-9; clone size: -; D gene: -
CDR3 protein: CASTPAQGAQTYEQYF; CDR3 DNA: TGTGCCAGTACACCCGCACAGGGGGCGCAAACCTACGAGCAGTACTTC; CDR3 length: 16; J gene: TRBJ2-7; V gene: TRBV19; clone size: -; D gene: TRBD1
CDR3 protein: CASSQDGGRDYGYTF; CDR3 DNA: TGCGCCAGCAGCCAAGACGGAGGGAGAGACTATGGCTACACCTTC; CDR3 length: 15; J gene: TRBJ1-2; V gene: TRBV4-3; clone size: -; D gene: -
CDR3 protein: CASSPSRGPQHF; CDR3 DNA: TGTGCCAGCAGTCCCTCCCGGGGGCCCCAGCATTTT; CDR3 length: 12; J gene: TRBJ1-5; V gene: TRBV6-1; clone size: -; D gene: -
CDR3 protein: CATSRDQGRNIYQFF; CDR3 DNA: TGTGCCACCAGCAGAGATCAGGGGCGGAACATTTACCAGTTCTTC; CDR3 length: 15; J gene: TRBJ2-1; V gene: TRBV15; clone size: -; D gene: -
CDR3 protein: CASGGVYYGYTF; CDR3 DNA: TGTGCCAGCGGAGGGGTTTACTATGGCTACACCTTC; CDR3 length: 12; J gene: TRBJ1-2; V gene: TRBV19; clone size: once; D gene: -
CDR3 protein: CASSQSRGDGYTF; CDR3 DNA: TGTGCCAGCAGCCAAAGTAGGGGGGACGGCTACACCTTC; CDR3 length: 13; J gene: TRBJ1-2; V gene: TRBV7-2; clone size: -; D gene: -
CDR3 protein: CASSVQGNQPQHF; CDR3 DNA: TGTGCCAGCAGTGTCCAGGGGAATCAGCCCCAGCATTTT; CDR3 length: 13; J gene: TRBJ1-5; V gene: TRBV6-1; clone size: -; D gene: -
CDR3 protein: CASSRETVYGYTF; CDR3 DNA: TGTGCCAGCTCACGAGAGACAGTCTATGGCTACACCTTC; CDR3 length: 13; J gene: TRBJ1-2; V gene: TRBV18; clone size: -; D gene: -
CDR3 protein: CASSLDSKTQYF; CDR3 DNA: TGTGCCAGCAGCTTAGACTCCAAGACCCAGTACTTC; CDR3 length: 12; J gene: TRBJ2-5; V gene: TRBV7-2; clone size: -; D gene: -
CDR3 protein: CASSIDRTYEQYF; CDR3 DNA: TGTGCCAGTAGTATCGACAGGACCTACGAGCAGTACTTC; CDR3 length: 13; J gene: TRBJ2-7; V gene: TRBV19; clone size: -; D gene: -
CDR3 protein: CASRTGWNTEAFF; CDR3 DNA: TGTGCCAGCAGAACAGGGTGGAACACTGAAGCTTTCTTT; CDR3 length: 13; J gene: TRBJ1-1; V gene: TRBV6-5; clone size: -; D gene: -
CDR3 protein: CASSPGPPQHF; CDR3 DNA: TGTGCCAGCAGCCCAGGGCCTCCACAGCATTTT; CDR3 length: 11; J gene: TRBJ1-5; V gene: TRBV5-8; clone size: -; D gene: -
CDR3 protein: CASSHDEYRQYF; CDR3 DNA: TGTGCCAGCAGCCACGACGAGTACAGGCAGTATTTT; CDR3 length: 12; J gene: TRBJ2-3; V gene: TRBV5-6; clone size: once; D gene: -
CDR3 protein: CASSRSGEADTQYF; CDR3 DNA: TGCGCCAGCAGCAGGTCGGGAGAAGCAGATACGCAGTATTTT; CDR3 length: 14; J gene: TRBJ2-3; V gene: TRBV5-1; clone size: -; D gene: -
CDR3 protein: CASSELAGVNGELFF; CDR3 DNA: TGTGCCAGCAGCGAACTAGCGGGGGTTAACGGGGAGCTGTTTTTT; CDR3 length: 15; J gene: TRBJ2-2; V gene: TRBV7-2; clone size: -; D gene: TRBD2
CDR3 protein: CASSPDIAGMNTEAFF; CDR3 DNA: TGTGCCAGTAGTCCCGACATAGCCGGGATGAACACTGAAGCTTTCTTT; CDR3 length: 16; J gene: TRBJ1-1; V gene: TRBV19; clone size: few; D gene: -
CDR3 protein: CASGAGGGETQYF; CDR3 DNA: TGTGCCAGCGGAGCGGGGGGCGGTGAGACCCAGTACTTC; CDR3 length: 13; J gene: TRBJ2-5; V gene: TRBV2; clone size: few; D gene: TRBD2
CDR3 protein: CASSLIAGVGTGELFF; CDR3 DNA: TGTGCCAGCAGCTTAATTGCTGGGGTAGGGACCGGGGAGCTGTTTTTT; CDR3 length: 16; J gene: TRBJ2-2; V gene: TRBV7-3; clone size: -; D gene: -
CDR3 protein: CARGVRDSPLGAQYF; CDR3 DNA: TGTGCCAGAGGGGTAAGAGATAGCCCGCTAGGGGCCCAGTACTTC; CDR3 length: 15; J gene: TRBJ2-5; V gene: TRBV9; clone size: -; D gene: -
CDR3 protein: CASTYHGTRGETQYF; CDR3 DNA: TGTGCCAGCACCTACCACGGGACCCGAGGAGAGACCCAGTACTTC; CDR3 length: 15; J gene: TRBJ2-5; V gene: TRBV6-5; clone size: -; D gene: -
CDR3 protein: CASSLPDRMNTEAFF; CDR3 DNA: TGTGCCAGCAGTTTACCGGACAGGATGAACACTGAAGCTTTCTTT; CDR3 length: 15; J gene: TRBJ1-1; V gene: TRBV27; clone size: once; D gene: TRBD1
CDR3 protein: CASGLLGGSYEQYF; CDR3 DNA: TGTGCTAGTGGTTTGTTAGGAGGGTCCTACGAGCAGTACTTC; CDR3 length: 14; J gene: TRBJ2-7; V gene: TRBV12-5; clone size: -; D gene: -
CDR3 protein: CATSLRGSNTEAFF; CDR3 DNA: TGTGCCACCAGCCTCAGGGGGTCAAACACTGAAGCTTTCTTT; CDR3 length: 14; J gene: TRBJ1-1; V gene: TRBV15; clone size: -; D gene: TRBD1
CDR3 protein: CASSPGQSEKLFF; CDR3 DNA: TGTGCCAGCAGTCCCGGACAGTCTGAAAAACTGTTTTTT; CDR3 length: 13; J gene: TRBJ1-4; V gene: TRBV28; clone size: once; D gene: -
CDR3 protein: CAWGTGTATYEQYF; CDR3 DNA: TGTGCCTGGGGGACCGGGACGGCGACCTACGAGCAGTACTTC; CDR3 length: 14; J gene: TRBJ2-7; V gene: TRBV30; clone size: -; D gene: -
CDR3 protein: CASSPDSLEQFF; CDR3 DNA: TGTGCCAGCAGCCCGGACAGTCTTGAGCAGTTCTTC; CDR3 length: 12; J gene: TRBJ2-1; V gene: TRBV7-9; clone size: -; D gene: -
CDR3 protein: CASTRAGTGRNSPLHF; CDR3 DNA: TGTGCCAGCACCAGAGCCGGGACAGGGCGCAATTCACCCCTCCACTTT; CDR3 length: 16; J gene: TRBJ1-6; V gene: TRBV7-2; clone size: -; D gene: TRBD1
CDR3 protein: CASSLWRVGQETQYF; CDR3 DNA: TGTGCCAGCAGCTTATGGAGGGTCGGCCAAGAGACCCAGTACTTC; CDR3 length: 15; J gene: TRBJ2-5; V gene: TRBV11-2; clone size: -; D gene: -
CDR3 protein: CASRANWGTYNEQFF; CDR3 DNA: TGTGCCAGCAGGGCGAATTGGGGCACCTACAATGAGCAGTTCTTC; CDR3 length: 15; J gene: TRBJ2-1; V gene: TRBV6-4; clone size: once; D gene: -
CDR3 protein: CSVEGRVSRQVYDQPQHF; CDR3 DNA: TGCAGCGTTGAAGGTAGGGTATCTCGACAGGTCTACGATCAGCCCCAGCATTTT; CDR3 length: 18; J gene: TRBJ1-5; V gene: TRBV29-1; clone size: -; D gene: -
CDR3 protein: CASSHGAGTNNEQFF; CDR3 DNA: TGTGCCAGCAGCCACGGGGCAGGGACAAACAATGAGCAGTTCTTC; CDR3 length: 15; J gene: TRBJ2-1; V gene: TRBV5-4; clone size: -; D gene: -
CDR3 protein: CASSEGPRVPQHF; CDR3 DNA: TGTGCCAGCTCAGAGGGGCCCAGGGTGCCCCAGCATTTT; CDR3 length: 13; J gene: TRBJ1-5; V gene: TRBV18; clone size: -; D gene: -
CDR3 protein: CASTPGQGYYGYTF; CDR3 DNA: TGTGCCAGCACCCCGGGACAGGGATACTATGGCTACACCTTC; CDR3 length: 14; J gene: TRBJ1-2; V gene: TRBV25-1; clone size: -; D gene: TRBD1
CDR3 protein: CASSQTGLPTNEKLFF; CDR3 DNA: TGTGCCAGCTCACAGACAGGACTACCCACTAATGAAAAACTGTTTTTT; CDR3 length: 16; J gene: TRBJ1-4; V gene: TRBV18; clone size: -; D gene: -
CDR3 protein: CASSPGPLSSYEQYF; CDR3 DNA: TGTGCCAGCAGCCCCGGGCCGCTTAGCTCCTACGAGCAGTACTTC; CDR3 length: 15; J gene: TRBJ2-7; V gene: TRBV5-6; clone size: -; D gene: -